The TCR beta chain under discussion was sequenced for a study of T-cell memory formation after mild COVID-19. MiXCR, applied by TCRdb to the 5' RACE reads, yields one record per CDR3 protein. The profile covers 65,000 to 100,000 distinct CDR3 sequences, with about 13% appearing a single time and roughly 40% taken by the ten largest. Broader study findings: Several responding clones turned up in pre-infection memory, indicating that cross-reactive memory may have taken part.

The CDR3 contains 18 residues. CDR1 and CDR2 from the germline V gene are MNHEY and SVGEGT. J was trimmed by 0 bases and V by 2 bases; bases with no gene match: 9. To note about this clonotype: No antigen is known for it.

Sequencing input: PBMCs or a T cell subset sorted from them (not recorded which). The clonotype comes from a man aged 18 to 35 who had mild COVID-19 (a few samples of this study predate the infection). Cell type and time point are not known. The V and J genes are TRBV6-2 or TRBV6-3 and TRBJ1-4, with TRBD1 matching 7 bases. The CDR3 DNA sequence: TGTGCCAGCAGTTACGGGACAGCGTCACCTGCAACTAATGAAAAACTGTTTTTT. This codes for CASSYGTASPATNEKLFF.